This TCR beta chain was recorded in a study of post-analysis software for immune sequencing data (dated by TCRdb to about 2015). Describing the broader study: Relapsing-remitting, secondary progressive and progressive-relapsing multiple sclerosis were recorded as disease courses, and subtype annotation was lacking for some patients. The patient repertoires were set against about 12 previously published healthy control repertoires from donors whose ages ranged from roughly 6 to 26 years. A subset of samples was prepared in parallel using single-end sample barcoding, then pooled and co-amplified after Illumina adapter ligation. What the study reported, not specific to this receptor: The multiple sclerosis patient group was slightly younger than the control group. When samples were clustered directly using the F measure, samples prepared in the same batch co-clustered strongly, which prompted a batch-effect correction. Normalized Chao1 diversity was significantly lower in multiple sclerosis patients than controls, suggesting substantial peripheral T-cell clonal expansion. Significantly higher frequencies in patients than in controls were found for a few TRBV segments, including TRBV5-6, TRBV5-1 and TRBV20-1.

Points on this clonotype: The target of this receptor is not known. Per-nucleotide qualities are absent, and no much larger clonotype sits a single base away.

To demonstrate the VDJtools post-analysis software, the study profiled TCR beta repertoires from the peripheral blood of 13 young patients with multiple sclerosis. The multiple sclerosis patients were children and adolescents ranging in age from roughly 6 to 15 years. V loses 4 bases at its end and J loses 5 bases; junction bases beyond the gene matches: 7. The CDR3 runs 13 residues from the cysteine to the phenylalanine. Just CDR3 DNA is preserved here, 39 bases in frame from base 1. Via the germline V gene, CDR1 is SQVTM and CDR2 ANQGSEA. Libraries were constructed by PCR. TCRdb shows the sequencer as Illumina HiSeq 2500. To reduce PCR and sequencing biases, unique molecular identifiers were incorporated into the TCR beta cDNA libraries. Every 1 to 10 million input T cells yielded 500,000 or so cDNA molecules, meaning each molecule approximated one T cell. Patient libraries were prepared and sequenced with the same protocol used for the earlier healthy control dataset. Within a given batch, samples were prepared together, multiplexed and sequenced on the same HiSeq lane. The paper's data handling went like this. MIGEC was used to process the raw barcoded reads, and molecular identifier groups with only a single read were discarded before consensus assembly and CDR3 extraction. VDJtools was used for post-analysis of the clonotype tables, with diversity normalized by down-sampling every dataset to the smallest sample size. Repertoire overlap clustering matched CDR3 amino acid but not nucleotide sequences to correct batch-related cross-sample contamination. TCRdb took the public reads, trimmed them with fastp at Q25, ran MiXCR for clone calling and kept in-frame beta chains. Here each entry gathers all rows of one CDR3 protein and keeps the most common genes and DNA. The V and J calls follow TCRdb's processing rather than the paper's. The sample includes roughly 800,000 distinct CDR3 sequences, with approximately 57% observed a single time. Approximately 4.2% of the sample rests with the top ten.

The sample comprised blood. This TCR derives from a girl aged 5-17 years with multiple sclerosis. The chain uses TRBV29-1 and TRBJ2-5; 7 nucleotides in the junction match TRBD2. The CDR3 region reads CSVGGRARETQYF. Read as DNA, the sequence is TGCAGCGTTGGAGGGAGGGCCCGGGAGACCCAGTACTTC.